These 4 T cell receptor beta chains came from one sample sequenced in a study of a mutant IDH1 vaccine in newly diagnosed glioma. Time point reported: week 47, end of study. In the vaccine, a single dose held 300 ug of the mutant IDH1 20-mer peptide, along with topical imiquimod. Their specific antigens are unknown. This table comes from immunoSEQ multiplex PCR, and its TCRdb copy is limited to in-frame clones, with some not included. The sample consists of 31,000 or so clones, about 80% of them appearing once. Sample: PBMCs, taken from a glioma patient whose treatment included an IDH1 peptide vaccine. All receptors come from a man between 25 and 39 years old with glioma.

The CDR3 sequence: CASSLTGTSGTGEQFF. CDR3 in DNA: TGTGCCAGCAGCCTGACCGGGACTAGCGGGACCGGTGAGCAGTTCTTC. V and J are TRBV14 and TRBJ2-1, with TRBD2 identical over 13 bases. J gave up 9 bases and V 4 bases, and 9 bases lay outside the gene matches. The V gene's germline CDR1 is SGHDN and CDR2 FVKESK. The CDR3 runs to 16 residues.

The chain links TRBV7-9 to TRBJ1-1; D uncertain. The CDR3 spans 12 residues. Deletions cut 1 base from V and 10 bases from J, with 10 bases between. Germline CDR1 and CDR2: SEHNR and FQNEAQ (reference sequence). The DNA of the CDR3 is TGTGCCAGCAGCTTAGGGGAGGGATCAGCTTTCTTT. Protein: CASSLGEGSAFF.

The rearrangement links TRBV7-9 to TRBJ2-5; D is unclear. CDR1 and CDR2 from the germline V gene are SEHNR and FQNEAQ (reference sequence). This CDR3 has 14 amino acids. Trimming pared 1 base from V and 5 bases from J, leaving 11 bases between. The CDR3 nucleotides are TGTGCCAGCAGCTTAGATGGGTGGCAGGAGACCCAGTACTTC. Translating gives CASSLDGWQETQYF.

The V call is TRBV7-8, the J call TRBJ1-1, with no clear D. Per the germline V gene, CDR1 is SGHVS and CDR2 is FQNEAQ. This CDR3 has 15 amino acids. V lost 5 bases, J lost 3 bases, and 16 bases lay in between. The CDR3 loop reads CASSPRRRRDTEAFF. The CDR3 DNA reads as TGTGCCAGCAGCCCGCGGCGTCGTCGGGACACTGAAGCTTTCTTT.